This T cell receptor (beta chain) is from a study of OX40 agonist ivuxolimab in advanced cancers. Study as a whole: Ivuxolimab was delivered to patients intravenously every 2 weeks at doses spanning 0.01 to 10 mg/kg. Three patients had partial responses: one hepatocellular carcinoma, two cutaneous melanoma.

Germline lookup yields CDR1 LGHNA and CDR2 YNFKEQ. After removal of 0 bases from V and 0 bases from J, the junction contained 5 bases not matched to a gene. The CDR3 contains 16 residues. The protocol was immunoSEQ multiplex PCR, while the TCRdb copy is restricted to in-frame clones and leaves out a portion. This table has about 46,000 clones, 88% appearing once. For this clone: The antigen remains undetermined.

Study-wide points: In a subset of nonresponders, normalized T-cell clonal expansion was also low. CD4+ T cells averaged fewer expanded clones than CD8+ T cells.

V usage is TRBV4-2 and J usage is TRBJ2-7; 7 nucleotides align to TRBD1. This clonotype was obtained from an adult with an advanced solid tumor such as melanoma, head and neck, liver or kidney cancer. The material was CD4+ or CD8+ T cells sorted from blood, obtained in a trial of the OX40 agonist ivuxolimab. CDR3 region: CASSQDLGTASYEQYF. In nucleotides, the CDR3 is TGTGCCAGCAGCCAAGATCTTGGGACAGCCTCCTACGAGCAGTACTTC.